This is a list of T cell receptor beta chains from one sample in a study of T cell repertoires in cytomegalovirus infection. A single record per CDR3 protein comes from TCRdb applying MiXCR to the reads. Here the sample spans hundreds of thousands of distinct CDR3 sequences, 31% being singletons. Their cognate antigens are unknown. The source was cultured CD8+ T cells from PBMCs, collected from culture after CMV antigen stimulation. The source of these receptors is a human donor in good health (CMV status not recorded). Some clones in this sample may be carry-over from other donors' samples. Each CDR3 is given with its conserved first and last residue. The D gene is left open where the match is weak. Size values are once, few and many counts, or a class for expanded clones, and some rows have none.

v_call	d_call	j_call	clone_size	cdr3_nt	cdr3_aa
TRBV6-2/TRBV6-3	-	TRBJ1-1	-	TGTGCCAGCAGTTACCGCGTGCTGGGGAACACTGAAGCTTTCTTT	CASSYRVLGNTEAFF
TRBV15	TRBD2	TRBJ2-5	-	TGTGCCACCAGCAGCAGCGGGGATCTCCAAGAGACCCAGTACTTC	CATSSSGDLQETQYF
TRBV6-2/TRBV6-3	-	TRBJ1-1	few	TGTGCCAGCAAGACACAGGGCCCCACTGAAGCTTTCTTT	CASKTQGPTEAFF
TRBV4-1	TRBD1	TRBJ2-2	-	TGCGCCAGCGAGCGAGGGGGCAGCGGGGAGCTGTTTTTT	CASERGGSGELFF
TRBV7-2	TRBD2	TRBJ2-5	-	TGTGCCAGCAGCTTCCGACTAGCGGGAATCCAAGAGACCCAGTACTTC	CASSFRLAGIQETQYF
TRBV10-1	-	TRBJ2-2	few	TGCGCCAGCAGTGAGTCGGGTCAGCAGATTACCGGGGAGCTGTTTTTT	CASSESGQQITGELFF
TRBV6-5	-	TRBJ2-7	-	-	CASSILGDPSYEQYF
TRBV12-3/TRBV12-4	TRBD2	TRBJ2-1	many	TGTGCCAGCAGTTTATATCAGCGGGGGGGGATATACAATGAGCAGTTCTTC	CASSLYQRGGIYNEQFF
TRBV12-3/TRBV12-4	-	TRBJ2-5	-	TGTGCCAGCAGCCGAGGGACTCCCCGAGAGACCCAGTACTTC	CASSRGTPRETQYF
TRBV4-3	-	TRBJ1-2	-	TGCGCCTCCTACCCGGGACCCCAACCTGGTGCTGGCTACACCTTC	CASYPGPQPGAGYTF
TRBV7-6	TRBD1	TRBJ2-5	many	TGTGCCAGCAGCTCGTGGACAGGATTGTACCAAGAGACCCAGTACTTC	CASSSWTGLYQETQYF
TRBV6-5	-	TRBJ2-7	-	TGTGCCAGCAAAATCTCCGGGTCCACCCCCACCTACGAGCAGTACTTC	CASKISGSTPTYEQYF
TRBV12-3/TRBV12-4	-	TRBJ1-1	-	TGTGCCAGCACCTGGGCCCAGAACACTGAAGCTTTCTTT	CASTWAQNTEAFF
TRBV7-9	TRBD1	TRBJ2-5	once	TGTGCCAGCGGGACAGGCCATCCAAGGGAGACCCAGTACTTC	CASGTGHPRETQYF
TRBV2	TRBD2	TRBJ2-5	few	TGTGCCAGCAGTGAAGCGCAGGGACTAGCGCACGAGACCCAGTACTTC	CASSEAQGLAHETQYF
TRBV2	TRBD1	TRBJ1-6	-	TGTGCCAGCAGGACAGGGGGACGCGGGTCACCCCTCCACTTT	CASRTGGRGSPLHF
TRBV6-1	-	TRBJ1-1	many	TGTGCCAGCAGTGACCCGGGCACTGAAGCTTTCTTT	CASSDPGTEAFF
TRBV7-6	-	TRBJ2-5	-	TGTGCCAGCAGCCTGACGACTAACTCCTGGGAGACCCAGTACTTC	CASSLTTNSWETQYF
TRBV5-5	-	TRBJ1-4	-	TGTGCCAGCAGCTCGGACCCGAGTGCCGAAAAACTGTTTTTT	CASSSDPSAEKLFF
TRBV27	-	TRBJ2-7	-	TGTGCCAGCAGTTTATCGGGTAGCGGTCACGAGCAGTACTTC	CASSLSGSGHEQYF
TRBV11-2	TRBD2	TRBJ2-1	-	TGTGCCAGCAGCCAGAGGATGGGCGGGGGTTCCTACAATGAGCAGTTCTTC	CASSQRMGGGSYNEQFF
TRBV6-6	-	TRBJ2-2	few	TGTGCCAGCAGTTACCCAAACCCGGGACATCCCGGGGAGCTGTTTTTT	CASSYPNPGHPGELFF
TRBV24-1	-	TRBJ1-6	-	TGTGCCACCAGTGATCCTCCTCGGCAGGATAATTCACCCCTCCACTTT	CATSDPPRQDNSPLHF
TRBV15	-	TRBJ2-3	-	TGTGCCACCAGCAGAGAAAATGCGGTAGAAGGTGATACGCAGTATTTT	CATSRENAVEGDTQYF
TRBV7-9	-	TRBJ1-5	-	TGTGCCAGCAGCGTTAATCAGCCCCAGCATTTT	CASSVNQPQHF
TRBV12-3/TRBV12-4	-	TRBJ1-4	-	TGTGCCAGCAGAAAGGGGAATGAAAAACTGTTTTTT	CASRKGNEKLFF
TRBV7-9	-	TRBJ1-1	-	TGTGCCAGCAATTGGCAGTGGCCTGAAGCTTTCTTT	CASNWQWPEAFF
TRBV6-2/TRBV6-3	TRBD1	TRBJ1-5	few	TGTGCCAGCACCCCCTCAGGGACAGGGGGCAATCAGCCCCAGCATTTT	CASTPSGTGGNQPQHF
TRBV14	-	TRBJ2-2	few	TGTGCCAGCAGCCAAGAGGAAGAGGGGGAGCTGTTTTTT	CASSQEEEGELFF
TRBV24-1	-	TRBJ1-1	few	TGTGCCACCAGTGGGGGTGGACCTGAAGCTTTCTTT	CATSGGGPEAFF
TRBV6-5	-	TRBJ1-1	-	TGTGCCAGCAGTTACTCGATTCCGAACACTGAAGCTTTCTTT	CASSYSIPNTEAFF
TRBV10-3	TRBD1	TRBJ1-5	-	TGTGCCATCAGTGGACAGGGGGGAAATCAGCCCCAGCATTTT	CAISGQGGNQPQHF
TRBV7-9	TRBD2	TRBJ2-1	-	TGTGCCAGCAGGGGGGGGGGGGACTACAATGAGCAGTTCTTC	CASRGGGDYNEQFF
TRBV6-5	-	TRBJ1-1	-	TGTGCCACCCGAAACCTTAGAGCGAACACTGAAGCTTTCTTT	CATRNLRANTEAFF
TRBV5-1	-	TRBJ2-1	-	TGCGCCAGCAGCTTGGTCCTCGATTGGGGGGTGAGCTCCTACAATGAGCAGTTCTTC	CASSLVLDWGVSSYNEQFF
TRBV5-4	TRBD1	TRBJ1-1	-	TGTGCCAGCAGCGGTGGACAGGGGGCTTCGAACACTGAAGCTTTCTTT	CASSGGQGASNTEAFF
TRBV19	-	TRBJ2-7	many	TGTGCCAGTAGTGTCCAGAAGGGTGTATCCTACGAGCAGTACTTC	CASSVQKGVSYEQYF
TRBV6-6	TRBD2	TRBJ2-1	few	TGTGCCAGCAAGCTAGCGGGTGGCTACAATGAGCAGTTCTTC	CASKLAGGYNEQFF
TRBV7-6	-	TRBJ2-2	many	TGTGCCAGCAGCTCCGGGGTGGACACCGGGGAGCTGTTTTTT	CASSSGVDTGELFF
TRBV19	-	TRBJ2-1	-	TGTGCCACCCAGGGACTGACCTACAATGAGCAGTTCTTC	CATQGLTYNEQFF
TRBV6-2/TRBV6-3	-	TRBJ1-5	-	TGTGCCAGCAGTTTTTGGGGCGGAAATCAGCCCCAGCATTTT	CASSFWGGNQPQHF
TRBV6-6	-	TRBJ1-1	few	TGTGCCAGCAGCCCAACCGGGACTCCGATGGAAGCTTTCTTT	CASSPTGTPMEAFF
TRBV29-1	-	TRBJ1-2	-	TGCAGCGTTTTGCAGGGAGACTATGGCTACACCTTC	CSVLQGDYGYTF
TRBV4-1	TRBD1	TRBJ1-3	-	TGCACCAGCAGCCAAGATTTACCAGGGACAGGGTTCGGAAACACCATATATTTT	CTSSQDLPGTGFGNTIYF
TRBV18	-	TRBJ2-1	many	TGTGCCAGCTCACCACGAGGCCAGTACCATGAGCAGTTCTTC	CASSPRGQYHEQFF